The 17 T cell receptor beta chains reported below all come from one sample, sequenced in a study of CD8 T cell repertoires and HIV-1 epitope variants. The antigens these receptors bind are not known. Only in-frame clones appear in the TCRdb table, and some are missing; sequencing was by immunoSEQ multiplex PCR. The profile shows about 4,800 clones, about 70% of them singletons. Sequenced material: cultured CD8+ T cells derived from PBMCs. The receptors stem from a male donor with HIV.

By proportion, this clone is medium-sized. The gene calls are TRBV4-2 and TRBJ1-1; D ambiguous. V gave up 1 base and J gave up 0 bases, with 0 bases separating them. Germline lookup yields CDR1 LGHNA and CDR2 YNFKEQ. This CDR3 has 12 residues. CDR3: CASSQVNTEAFF. The DNA of the CDR3 is TGTGCCAGCAGCCAAGTGAACACTGAAGCTTTCTTT.

The chain uses TRBV30 and TRBJ1-1, with TRBD1 identical over 9 bases. The V gene end was trimmed by 2 bases and the J gene end by 5 bases; junction bases not matched to a gene: 3. The V gene's germline CDR1 is GTSNPN and CDR2 SVGIG (reference sequence). The CDR3 has 13 amino acids. CDR3 amino acids: CAWSRGQGTEAFF. Written as DNA, the CDR3 is TGTGCCTGGAGTCGGGGACAGGGAACTGAAGCTTTCTTT.

This clone came up a few times. The chain couples TRBV30 to TRBJ2-7; the match to TRBD1 covers 7 bases. Germline V gene data show CDR1 as GTSNPN and CDR2 as SVGIG (reference sequence). Trimming at V came to 0 bases and at J to 3 bases, leaving 2 bases not matched to a gene. The CDR3 has 13 residues. The CDR3 protein is CAWSVRQGYEQYF. The CDR3, as DNA: TGTGCCTGGAGTGTACGACAGGGCTACGAGCAGTACTTC. The full variable domain, rest sourced from reference TRBV30 and TRBJ2-7, is SQTIHQWPATLVQPVGSPLSLECTVEGTSNPNLYWYRQAAGRGLQLLFYSVGIGQISSEVPQNLSASRPQDRQFILSSKKLLLSDSGFYLCAWSVRQGYEQYFGPGTRLTVT.

This clone counts as large. This rearrangement joins TRBV28 to TRBJ2-7, with D hard to call. CDR1 and CDR2 from the germline V gene are MDHEN and SYDVKM. Trimming left V 5 bases short and J 3 bases short, with 17 bases between. CDR3 length equals 15 residues. DNA of the CDR3: TGTGCCAGCAGTCCCCGACTGGGCGACCTCTACGAGCAGTACTTC. Its protein is CASSPRLGDLYEQYF.

The chain links TRBV4-1 to TRBJ2-3; 7 bases are shared with TRBD1. The length of the CDR3 is 14 residues. The V segment lost 1 base and the J segment 4 bases; nucleotides outside the gene matches: 2. Germline lookup yields CDR1 MGHRA and CDR2 YSYEKL. The CDR3 DNA reads as TGCGCCAGCAGCCAAGTCCAGGGGGCAGATACGCAGTATTTT. Translation: CASSQVQGADTQYF.

The chain is built from TRBV7-2 and TRBJ1-4, with a possible D match to TRBD1 (6 bases). The length of the CDR3 is 14 residues. CDR1 SGHTA and CDR2 FQGNSA come from the germline V gene. Trimming cost V 5 bases and J 8 bases, with 15 bases left between them. The CDR3 here is CASSGAGAREKLFF. Here the CDR3 DNA reads TGTGCCAGCAGCGGAGCGGGGGCTCGAGAAAAACTGTTTTTT.

The V call is TRBV27, the J call TRBJ1-1; D gene unclear. The length of the CDR3 is 13 residues. The germline V and J ends were trimmed by 3 bases and 8 bases, with 13 bases remaining between them. From germline, CDR1 is MNHEY and CDR2 SMNVEV (reference sequence). The CDR3 region has the DNA TGTGCCAGCAGTTTGGACTATCAGAAGGAAGCTTTCTTT. Encoded protein: CASSLDYQKEAFF.

The V gene is TRBV28, the J gene TRBJ2-3; D unresolved. CDR3 size: 14 residues. Germline lookup yields CDR1 MDHEN and CDR2 SYDVKM. The V end was cut by 2 bases, the J end by 6 bases, with 12 bases between. CDR3 nucleotide sequence: TGTGCCAGCAGTTTAGGCCCCGGCCAGGATACGCAGTATTTT. Protein sequence: CASSLGPGQDTQYF.

The rearrangement uses TRBV7-2 and TRBJ2-5, with 9 bases that match TRBD2. With 1 base clipped from V and 2 bases from J, the junction kept 2 bases outside the gene matches. Germline V gene data show CDR1 as SGHTA and CDR2 as FQGNSA. This CDR3 has 15 residues. The CDR3 DNA reads as TGTGCCAGCAGCTTAGGACTAGCGGAACAAGAGACCCAGTACTTC. It is translated as CASSLGLAEQETQYF.

CDR3 sequence (DNA): TGTGCCAGCAGTTTCTCGGGCTTTGAGCAGTTCTTC. This translates into CASSFSGFEQFF. The chain carries TRBV6-6 and TRBJ2-1; D is ambiguous. Trimming removed 4 bases at V and 9 bases at J, with 10 bases between. Germline V gene lookup returns CDR1 MNHNY and CDR2 SVGAGI (reference sequence). The CDR3 spans 12 residues.

For the CDR3, the DNA is TGTGCCAGCAGTTACTCGGGACAGACCAACGAGCAGTACTTC. Its protein product is CASSYSGQTNEQYF. The chain recombines TRBV6-5 with TRBJ2-7, with TRBD1 matching 7 bases. Losses at the gene ends were 0 bases for V and 5 bases for J; bases not matched to a gene: 4. The CDR3 consists of 14 residues. Germline CDR1 reads MNHEY; CDR2 reads SVGAGI.

In DNA form, the CDR3 reads TGCGCCAGCAATCCCTCCTCGGCCCCAGATACGCAGTATTTT. This encodes CASNPSSAPDTQYF. The chain combines TRBV5-1 with TRBJ2-3; D remains ambiguous. Germline CDR1 SGHRS, CDR2 YFSETQ. The CDR3 length is 14 residues. Trimming pared 6 bases from V and 4 bases from J, leaving 15 bases between.

The V call is TRBV5-2, the J call TRBJ2-5; the table's D call of TRBD2 was not tested on the DNA. TRBV5-2 is classified as a pseudogene. This CDR3 has 15 residues. This CDR3 reads CASSSAGIDQETQYF. The DNA for the CDR3 is TGTGCCAGCAGCTCCGCCGGGATAGATCAAGAGACCCAGTACTTC.

This clone was seen a single time. This chain joins TRBV4-1 and TRBJ1-5; D is perhaps TRBD1 (6 bases). This CDR3 is 18 amino acids long. Germline loops: CDR1 MGHRA, CDR2 YSYEKL. V was clipped by 4 bases and J by 0 bases, with 19 bases between them. In DNA form, the CDR3 reads TGCGCCAGCAGCCCCCGGGACACGCTAGGGATTAGCAATCAGCCCCAGCATTTT. Protein product: CASSPRDTLGISNQPQHF.

V usage is TRBV9 and J usage is TRBJ2-1; a weak D match, TRBD2 (6 bases). V was cut by 0 bases and J by 0 bases, with 10 bases left in between. The germline V gene encodes CDR1 SGDLS and CDR2 YYNGEE. The CDR3 consists of 16 residues. The CDR3 here is CASSVVPSVSYNEQFF. Here the CDR3 DNA reads TGTGCCAGCAGCGTAGTCCCTAGCGTCTCCTACAATGAGCAGTTCTTC.

The V gene is TRBV19, the J gene TRBJ1-4, with 9 nucleotides matching TRBD1. The V and J ends lost 3 bases and 3 bases, in that order; junction bases with no gene match: 5. The CDR3 covers 16 residues. The V gene's germline CDR1 is LNHDA and CDR2 SQIVND (reference sequence). Here the CDR3 reads CASSIPGTGPNEKLFF. The CDR3 nucleotides read TGTGCCAGTAGTATCCCCGGGACAGGGCCTAATGAAAAACTGTTTTTT.

This clone was observed a few times. V is TRBV30 and J is TRBJ1-5, with 7 bases identical to TRBD1. Unmatched junction bases numbered 8, after V lost 3 bases and J lost 6 bases. Germline CDR1 reads GTSNPN; CDR2 reads SVGIG (reference sequence). The CDR3 spans 14 residues. This CDR3 reads CAWSGTGVGQPQHF. The CDR3 DNA is TGTGCCTGGAGCGGAACAGGGGTGGGTCAGCCCCAGCATTTT.